This T cell receptor beta chain was captured by sequencing in a study of T cell responses to AZD1222 COVID-19 vaccine. General study results and limits: Donors were chiefly white British, with a greater number of females, and clonal diversity was perhaps underestimated.

In germline, CDR1 is SGHRS, CDR2 YFSETQ. The CDR3 is 15 amino acids. Trimming took 4 bases from V and 4 from J; bases not matched to a gene: 5. On this clone: Antigen unknown.

Clones were sequenced by immunoSEQ multiplex PCR, and TCRdb holds only the in-frame ones, with some missing. Of 50,000 to 55,000 clones in the sample, roughly 87% were seen once. Second-dose timings of about 4 or about 12 weeks were pooled. The sequenced sample was peripheral blood, obtained 28 days after the second AZD1222 dose. The chain uses TRBV5-1 and TRBJ1-4; 9 nucleotides line up with TRBD1. The clonotype originates from an adult who received the AZD1222 COVID-19 vaccine. CDR3 protein: CASSPTGGRNEKLFF. CDR3 nucleotides: TGCGCCAGCAGCCCTACAGGGGGCCGTAATGAAAAACTGTTTTTT.